This is a list of T cell receptor beta chains from one sample in a study of OX40 agonist ivuxolimab in advanced cancers. Generated by immunoSEQ multiplex PCR, the TCRdb table keeps only in-frame clones and is missing some. The sample shows 95,000 to 150,000 clones, 85% to 90% of them seen only once. The sequences come from CD4+ or CD8+ T cells sorted from blood, collected in a trial of the OX40 agonist ivuxolimab. The receptor set was obtained from an adult with an advanced solid tumor such as melanoma, head and neck, liver or kidney cancer. Both conserved end residues are part of each CDR3. The D gene is left open where the match is weak. Part of the rows lack a size; the others show once, few, many or a class for expanded clones.

-,TRBD2,TRBV4-3,TRBJ2-7,TGCGCCAGCAGCCAAGGGACTAGCGGGATCGTGTACTTC,CASSQGTSGIVYF
-,-,TRBV28,TRBJ1-5,TGTGCCAGCAGTCCAGGGGCCAGCCATAGCAATCAGCCCCAGCATTTT,CASSPGASHSNQPQHF
-,-,TRBV5-5,TRBJ2-4,TGTGCCAGCAGCTTGGGTACAGAACCGGGGAACATTCAGTACTTC,CASSLGTEPGNIQYF
-,-,TRBV9,TRBJ2-5,TGTGCCAGCAGCGGCGGGGCTCAAGAGACCCAGTACTTC,CASSGGAQETQYF
-,-,TRBV28,TRBJ2-7,TGTGCCAGCAGGCCGGACGGTTACGAGCAGTACTTC,CASRPDGYEQYF
-,-,TRBV21-1,TRBJ2-7,TGTGCCAGCAGCAAACGTCACAGACAGACGACCCCTAGTCTATACGAGCAGTACTTC,CASSKRHRQTTPSLYEQYF
-,-,TRBV5-4,TRBJ2-1,TGTGCCAGCAGCTTGAAGGGGGTTACCTACAATGAGCAGTTCTTC,CASSLKGVTYNEQFF
-,TRBD2,TRBV28,TRBJ2-1,TGTGCCAGCAAATCCGGGACTAACTACAATGAGCAGTTCTTC,CASKSGTNYNEQFF
-,-,TRBV19,TRBJ1-5,TGTGCCAGTAGAGACACACCTAAGGGCAATCAGCCCCAGCATTTT,CASRDTPKGNQPQHF
-,-,TRBV2,TRBJ2-5,TGTGCCAGCAGTGAAAGCAGGGTTGAGACCCAGTACTTC,CASSESRVETQYF
-,TRBD1,TRBV7-8,TRBJ1-5,TGTGCCAGCAGCTCGAGGACAGGGAATCAGCCCCAGCATTTT,CASSSRTGNQPQHF
-,-,TRBV6-6,TRBJ1-4,TGTGCCAGCAGTCCAAGGAGGACAACAACTAATGAAAAACTGTTTTTT,CASSPRRTTTNEKLFF
few,-,TRBV2,TRBJ2-1,TGTGCCAGCAGTCCCTATACCAATGAGCAGTTCTTC,CASSPYTNEQFF
-,TRBD1,TRBV6-6,TRBJ2-5,TGTGCCAGCAGCTCTCCGGGACAGAATCCGGAGACCCAGTACTTC,CASSSPGQNPETQYF